This TCR beta chain is from a study of blood T cell repertoires in COVID-19. CDR3 length: 18 amino acids. Trimming pared 1 base from V and 4 bases from J, leaving 19 bases between. From germline, CDR1 is KGHSH and CDR2 LQKENI. Sequencing was performed with immunoSEQ multiplex PCR; in TCRdb, only in-frame clones are kept and a portion is missing. This table has tens of thousands of clones, more than 75% appearing once. The chain recombines TRBV18 with TRBJ1-4; D is ambiguous. The sequenced material came from peripheral blood. The TCR comes from a human donor in a cohort sampled during active COVID-19. The CDR3: CASSPLSITARLNEKLFF. The DNA of the CDR3 is TGTGCCAGCTCACCACTCAGTATTACAGCCCGGCTTAATGAAAAACTGTTTTTT.